These 30 T cell receptor beta chains came from one sample sequenced in a study of CXCR3-negative and CXCR3-positive naive CD8 T cells (dated by TCRdb to between 2017 and 2020). No antigens are known for them. The data were produced on a NextSeq 550. The Human TCR Profiling Kit (MiLaboratory) was used to make UMI-labeled 5' RACE TRB cDNA libraries. Each CDR3 protein sequence appears as one entry after TCRdb reprocessed the reads, and no DNA is included. This sample's table contains approximately 100,000 distinct CDR3 sequences. Roughly 1.1% of the sample goes to the ten largest clones. The paper as a whole reports these results and caveats: TRB CDR3s from CXCR3-positive naive cells showed higher hydrophobicity (lower Kidera factor 4), lower energy, and higher strength and volume indices than CXCR3-negative naive cells.

Sequencing was carried out using naive CXCR3+ CD8+ T cells from blood. Read against the paper, the sample's cell subset or site label means: CD45RO-CCR7+CD27+CD95- naive CD8+ T cells expressing CXCR3 (TNR3+). These receptors were taken from a human donor in good health. Some clones in this sample may be carry-over from other donors' samples.

The rearrangement joins TRBV28 to TRBJ2-2. Germline values: CDR1 MDHEN, CDR2 SYDVKM. The CDR3 is made up of 14 amino acids. CDR3 protein: CASSWGLNTGELFF.

J is TRBJ2-5 and V is TRBV21-1; the TCRdb D gene call, TRBD1, has no DNA to confirm it. TRBV21-1 is described as a pseudogene. The CDR3 consists of 16 residues. CDR3 loop: CASSKVQDRDSEAQYF.

The chain is built from TRBV4-3 and TRBJ1-1; checking the TCRdb D call of TRBD1 is not possible without DNA. The CDR3 covers 15 residues. CDR1 is LGHNA, CDR2 YSLEER, per germline. Here the CDR3 reads CASSQAWQGRTEAFF.

The chain is built from TRBV5-1 and TRBJ1-1; TCRdb calls TRBD1, which cannot be checked without DNA. Germline V gene lookup returns CDR1 SGHRS and CDR2 YFSETQ. This CDR3 is built from 15 residues. The CDR3: CASSLGTGKNTEAFF. The variable domain in full, with the rest retrieved from reference TRBV5-1 and TRBJ1-1, is KAGVTQTPRYLIKTRGQQVTLSCSPISGHRSVSWYQQTPGQGLQFLFEYFSETQRNKGNFPGRFSGRQFSNSRSEMNVSTLELGDSALYLCASSLGTGKNTEAFFGQGTRLTVV.

The V call is TRBV29-1, the J call TRBJ2-7. CDR3 length: 14 amino acids. Germline CDR1 SQVTM, CDR2 ANQGSEA. The CDR3 loop reads CSVGTSGRPYEQYF.

This rearrangement joins TRBV20-1 to TRBJ1-1; TCRdb indicates TRBD1, and absent DNA this call remains unverified. Germline values: CDR1 DFQATT, CDR2 SNEGSKA (reference sequence). The CDR3 extends over 14 amino acids. CDR3 amino acids: CSAIIDRKNTEAFF.

The chain couples TRBV7-2 to TRBJ2-1; TCRdb returns TRBD1, unconfirmable since there is no DNA. Germline CDR1 and CDR2: SGHTA and FQGNSA. The CDR3 runs 15 residues. Here the CDR3 reads CASSLTTGGSNEQFF.

The chain uses TRBV7-6 and TRBJ2-3; the D call from TCRdb, TRBD2, cannot be confirmed without DNA. This CDR3 contains 12 residues. Germline CDR1 reads SGHVS; CDR2 reads FNYEAQ. The CDR3 sequence: CASSLVASGVNF.

This sequence joins TRBV7-9 and TRBJ2-7; TCRdb calls TRBD2, which cannot be checked without DNA. The germline CDR1 and CDR2 sequences are SEHNR and FQNEAQ (reference sequence). The CDR3 contains 14 residues. CDR3 residues: CASSIGTNPYEQYF.

This rearrangement joins TRBV29-1 to TRBJ2-2; the D call from TCRdb, TRBD1, cannot be confirmed without DNA. CDR1 and CDR2 (germline): SQVTM, ANQGSEA. The CDR3 runs to 16 residues. The CDR3 region is CRVGRQRGGNTGELFF.

The J gene is TRBJ2-7, the V gene TRBV7-3; TCRdb returns TRBD1, unconfirmable since there is no DNA. CDR1 SGHTA and CDR2 FQGTGA come from the germline V gene. The CDR3 is 14 residues long. The CDR3 spells CASSLTGTTYEQYF.

The chain carries TRBV15 and TRBJ2-1. The CDR3 is 15 residues long. Germline V gives CDR1 LNHNV, CDR2 YYDKDF (reference sequence). CDR3 protein: CATSRGRESYNEQFF.

This rearrangement joins TRBV28 to TRBJ2-2; the TCRdb D gene call, TRBD1, has no DNA to confirm it. This CDR3 is 14 amino acids long. Germline CDR1 is MDHEN and CDR2 is SYDVKM. This CDR3 reads CASSRTGATGELFF.

The chain links TRBV5-1 to TRBJ1-1; lacking DNA, the TRBD1 call made by TCRdb goes unchecked. CDR1 is SGHRS and CDR2 is YFSETQ in the germline V gene. The CDR3 covers 14 residues. The CDR3: CASSLGSRDTEAFF.

This rearrangement joins TRBV27 to TRBJ2-7; TCRdb's D gene call, TRBD1, goes unchecked for lack of DNA. There are 13 residues in the CDR3. Germline V gene lookup returns CDR1 MNHEY and CDR2 SMNVEV (reference sequence). The CDR3 region is CASTPAGTDEQYF.

V usage is TRBV7-8 and J usage is TRBJ2-7; TCRdb's D gene call, TRBD2, goes unchecked for lack of DNA. This CDR3 spans 12 amino acids. Per germline, CDR1 SGHVS and CDR2 FQNEAQ. The CDR3 region is CASVTRSHEQYF.

This rearrangement joins TRBV28 to TRBJ2-7; TCRdb returns TRBD1, unconfirmable since there is no DNA. The CDR3 length is 12 residues. Germline V lookup: CDR1 MDHEN, CDR2 SYDVKM. The CDR3 sequence: CASSLPPWEQYF.

CDR3 region: CSVEDLDRGYEQYF. This chain connects TRBV29-1 to TRBJ2-7; TCRdb indicates TRBD1, and absent DNA this call remains unverified. This CDR3 contains 14 residues. Germline CDR1 reads SQVTM; CDR2 reads ANQGSEA.

The CDR3 spells CASSQDRLGGSPLHF. This chain uses TRBV4-1 with TRBJ1-6. This CDR3 is 15 amino acids long. Germline CDR1 MGHRA, CDR2 YSYEKL.

The rearrangement joins TRBV10-3 to TRBJ2-5. The CDR3 sequence is 12 residues long. Germline CDR1 is ENHRY and CDR2 is SYGVKD. CDR3 protein: CAISESTSWPYF.

The chain combines TRBV28 with TRBJ1-1. The CDR3 runs 14 residues. The germline CDR1 and CDR2 sequences are MDHEN and SYDVKM. CDR3 loop: CASSPGLVNTEAFF.

The rearrangement uses TRBV6-2 or TRBV6-3 and TRBJ1-4; without DNA, the TCRdb call of TRBD1 cannot be checked. This CDR3 is built from 14 residues. Germline V gene data show CDR1 as MNHEY and CDR2 as SVGEGT. The CDR3 loop is CASSSGTENEKLFF.

The chain has TRBV12-3 or TRBV12-4 and TRBJ2-1; the TCRdb D gene call, TRBD1, has no DNA to confirm it. The CDR3 contains 13 residues. CDR3 protein: CASSGTAYNEQFF.

The rearrangement links TRBV6-6 to TRBJ1-6; TCRdb's D call of TRBD1 is untestable without DNA. Germline V gene sequence: CDR1 MNHNY, CDR2 SVGAGI (reference sequence). The CDR3 extends over 15 amino acids. CDR3 amino acids: CASSPGTGGNSPLHF.

This chain uses TRBV9 with TRBJ2-3; TCRdb names TRBD2, which stays unverified in the absence of DNA. CDR3 length: 15 amino acids. The germline V gene encodes CDR1 SGDLS and CDR2 YYNGEE. The CDR3: CASRAPTSGADTQYF.

The genes are TRBV29-1 and TRBJ2-7. CDR3 length: 12 amino acids. Germline V gene sequence: CDR1 SQVTM, CDR2 ANQGSEA. CDR3 residues: CSVEDGRVEQYF.

J is TRBJ2-5 and V is TRBV7-1. TRBV7-1 belongs to the ORF category, with a function that is uncertain. The CDR3 is 11 amino acids. The CDR3 sequence: CASSSVETQYF.

V gene TRBV20-1 combines with J gene TRBJ2-7; TCRdb's assignment of TRBD2 cannot be checked, as there is no DNA. The CDR3 is 16 residues long. The germline V gene encodes CDR1 DFQATT and CDR2 SNEGSKA (reference sequence). The CDR3: CSGLFWDSKGSYEQYF.

This chain connects TRBV7-9 to TRBJ2-1; as DNA is missing, the TRBD1 call by TCRdb cannot be tested. Germline lookup yields CDR1 SEHNR and CDR2 FQNEAQ (reference sequence). CDR3 length: 15 amino acids. CDR3 loop: CASSRTGSRYNEQFF.

CDR3 protein: CSVDAGGTNTGELFF. The chain recombines TRBV29-1 with TRBJ2-2; lacking DNA, the TRBD2 call made by TCRdb goes unchecked. Germline V CDR1 and CDR2: SQVTM, ANQGSEA. This CDR3 region has 15 residues.